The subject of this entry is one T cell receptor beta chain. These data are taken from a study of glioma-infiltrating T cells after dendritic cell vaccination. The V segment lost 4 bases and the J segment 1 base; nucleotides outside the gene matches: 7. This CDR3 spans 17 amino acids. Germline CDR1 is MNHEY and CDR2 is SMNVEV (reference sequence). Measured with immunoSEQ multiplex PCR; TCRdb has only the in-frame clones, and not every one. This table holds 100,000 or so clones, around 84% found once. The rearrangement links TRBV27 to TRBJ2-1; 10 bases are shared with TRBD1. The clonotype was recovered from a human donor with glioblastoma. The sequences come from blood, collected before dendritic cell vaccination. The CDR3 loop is CASSSNRDRGSYNEQFF. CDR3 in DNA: TGTGCCAGCAGTTCGAACCGGGACAGGGGATCCTACAATGAGCAGTTCTTC.